This T cell receptor (beta chain) was sequenced for a study of blood T cells in healthy people across ages. Turning to this clonotype: As yet, its antigen is unknown.

Study-wide results and caveats: It was not possible, with unsorted PBMCs, to conclusively compare naive and antigen-experienced cells.

The second PCR ran roughly 6 to 11 cycles with a sample-barcoded 5' primer and J-beta primers. Each cDNA molecule, via a template-switch adaptor with 12 random nucleotides, was tagged. Every sample gave at least 2.5 million paired-end reads containing CDR3. TCRdb called the 5' RACE reads again in MiXCR, with one record for every CDR3 protein. This table holds around 1,500,000 distinct CDR3 sequences, under 30% found once. Sequenced sample: blood. The receptor was isolated from a woman aged 25 to 39 in good health.

The CDR3 is CSARARGSSTDTQYF. The CDR3 nucleotides read TGCAGTGCTAGAGCCAGGGGGAGTAGCACAGATACGCAGTATTTT. The gene calls are TRBV20-1 and TRBJ2-3; 7 positions match TRBD1. V dropped 1 base and J dropped 0; count of bases not matched to a gene: 4. Germline V lookup: CDR1 DFQATT, CDR2 SNEGSKA (reference sequence). The CDR3 extends over 15 amino acids.